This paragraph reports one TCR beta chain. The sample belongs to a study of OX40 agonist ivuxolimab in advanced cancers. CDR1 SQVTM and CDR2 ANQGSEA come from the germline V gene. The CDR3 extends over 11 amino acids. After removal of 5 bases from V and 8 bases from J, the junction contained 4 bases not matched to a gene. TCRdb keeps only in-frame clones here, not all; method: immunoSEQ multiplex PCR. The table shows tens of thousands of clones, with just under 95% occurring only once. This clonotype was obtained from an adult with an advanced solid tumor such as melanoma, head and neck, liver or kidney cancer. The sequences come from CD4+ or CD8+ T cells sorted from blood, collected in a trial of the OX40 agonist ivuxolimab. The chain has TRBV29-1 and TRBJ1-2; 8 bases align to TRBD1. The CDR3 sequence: CSVYTGGGYTF. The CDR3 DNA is TGCAGCGTTTACACAGGGGGAGGCTACACCTTC.